This T cell receptor beta chain emerged from a study of blood T cell repertoires in COVID-19 (dated by TCRdb to 2020 to 2021). As for the study more broadly: Samples from collaborators originated in the United States, Italy and Spain and spanned both the acute and convalescent phases of COVID-19. Where available, HLA class I and class II types were taken from metadata supplied by the sample provider and were not determined by assay-based typing. A de-identified subject ID, COVID-19 status, age in years and sex were almost always included in the sample metadata. The samples were drawn from two sources: the first 160 participants of the ongoing ImmuneRACE study, and 1,000 to 1,500 subjects contributed by 6 global collaborators. Deeply sampled blood TCRbeta repertoires from subjects exposed to, actively infected with, or recovered from COVID-19 were included in the dataset. A freely available public database, intended as a resource for researchers studying the immune response to SARS-CoV-2, is where the repertoires were released. The material from the prospective study consisted of cDNA or gDNA derived from T cells, B-cell-depleted T cells, or PBMCs. Points the paper makes about the study in general: How much clinical and demographic metadata was included differed by source and by participant, and the metadata was provided uncurated.

In the case of this clone: Its antigen specificity is not known. Qualities for individual bases were not recorded, and no much larger clone is one base off.

Spanning cysteine to phenylalanine, the CDR3 consists of 15 amino acids. Just the 45-base CDR3 DNA is kept, in frame starting at base 1. CDR1 MNHEY and CDR2 SVGAGI were looked up in the germline V gene. At the junction V is shortened by 0 bases and J by 8 bases; bases outside the gene matches: 6. TCRbeta CDR3 regions were amplified from genomic DNA using the immunoSEQ Assay, a bias-controlled multiplex PCR. As for the original processing: Nucleated cell counts per sample were estimated from amplification of reference gene primers within the assay. To quantify the absolute abundance of each unique TCRbeta CDR3 rearrangement, sequence reads were collapsed and filtered. For each sample, productive Simpson clonality was calculated as the square root of Simpson's diversity index over productive rearrangements. The clones in this table, taken by TCRdb from immuneACCESS, are in-frame only. Not every clone is retained; where verified, under half of the shortfall comes from an unresolved V gene, and the cause of the rest is unknown. That table gives V, J and clone size, and the DNA gave D and trimming. The sample table records around 500,000 clones; 70% to 90% of these occur just once. The biggest ten clones account for about 3.2% of the sample.

Each collaborating institution followed its own protocols to collect whole blood in K2EDTA tubes. For TCRbeta analysis, collaborators shipped samples as frozen whole blood, isolated PBMCs, or DNA extracted from either of those sample types. This sequence uses TRBV6-5 and TRBJ2-1, with 8 bases matching TRBD2. Sequenced sample: peripheral blood. The receptor's source is a human donor in a cohort sampled during active COVID-19. The CDR3 has the sequence CASSYSFGLAHEQFF. The bases are TGTGCCAGCAGTTACTCATTCGGACTAGCCCATGAGCAGTTCTTC.